These 15 T cell receptor beta chains were sequenced from one sample in a study of shared clonotypes between healthy human individuals. The repertoire was sequenced with immunoSEQ multiplex PCR; TCRdb's copy has only in-frame clones and lacks some. The sample lists about 600,000 clones, around 97% occurring once. The specimen was naive CD4+ T cells sorted from blood. Sample subset: CD45RA+ positively selected. The receptors were sampled from a woman aged 25 to 39 in good health.

The DNA for the CDR3 is TGCGCCAGCAGCCAAACAGGGGACTACGAGCAGTACTTC. As protein: CASSQTGDYEQYF. The chain couples TRBV4-1 to TRBJ2-7; TRBD1 matches 7 bases. CDR1 MGHRA and CDR2 YSYEKL come from the germline V gene. The CDR3 is made up of 13 amino acids. The V gene end was trimmed by 2 bases and the J gene end by 3 bases; junction bases not matched to a gene: 1.

This rearrangement joins TRBV29-1 to TRBJ2-1; D may be TRBD1 or TRBD2 (6 bases each). CDR3 length equals 15 residues. Trimming stripped 3 bases from V and 3 bases from J, with 15 bases between. Germline CDR1 is SQVTM and CDR2 is ANQGSEA. The CDR3 spells CSVDLGGWNYNEQFF. For the CDR3, the DNA is TGCAGCGTTGATTTAGGGGGGTGGAACTACAATGAGCAGTTCTTC.

CDR3 sequence reads: CASSLGPRQGSNTEAFF. CDR3 nucleotides: TGTGCCAGCAGCTTAGGCCCTCGACAGGGATCGAACACTGAAGCTTTCTTT. V is TRBV7-6 and J is TRBJ1-1, with 7 nucleotides matching TRBD1. The length of the CDR3 is 17 residues. Per germline, CDR1 SGHVS and CDR2 FNYEAQ. J gave up 1 base and V 1 base, and 9 bases lay outside the gene matches.

This chain uses TRBV28 with TRBJ2-7; D could derive from TRBD1 or TRBD2 (5 bases each). Trimming stripped 5 bases from V and 6 bases from J, with 20 bases between. Germline-derived CDR1 and CDR2 are MDHEN and SYDVKM. The length of the CDR3 is 15 residues. CDR3 loop: CASSPPAGTQSEQYF. CDR3 bases: TGTGCCAGCAGTCCCCCCGCCGGGACGCAAAGCGAGCAGTACTTC.

The CDR3 loop reads CASSSQGAALVEAFF. The CDR3 DNA sequence: TGTGCCAGCAGCTCCCAGGGGGCAGCGTTAGTTGAAGCTTTCTTT. The rearrangement uses TRBV11-2 and TRBJ1-1; the match to TRBD1 covers 8 bases. There are 15 residues in the CDR3. Germline CDR1 is SGHAT and CDR2 is FQNNGV. Trimming took 4 bases from V and 7 from J; bases not matched to a gene: 11.

This chain connects TRBV5-1 to TRBJ1-1; D unclear. The CDR3 runs to 12 residues. V was clipped by 7 bases and J by 11 bases, with 18 bases between them. Germline CDR1 reads SGHRS; CDR2 reads YFSETQ. This CDR3 reads CASAAGRGAAFF. CDR3 coding DNA: TGCGCCAGCGCTGCGGGTCGGGGTGCGGCTTTCTTT.

As for this clone: Other DNA variants within this sample encode the same CDR3. The rearrangement uses TRBV6-6 and TRBJ2-3; D is perhaps TRBD2 (5 bases). Trimming cost V 4 bases and J 1 base, with 9 bases left between them. Germline CDR1 MNHNY, CDR2 SVGAGI (reference sequence). The CDR3 contains 14 residues. As DNA, the CDR3 is TGTGCCAGCAGTTCGGGAACGGGCACAGATACGCAGTATTTT. Translated: CASSSGTGTDTQYF.

The chain links TRBV7-2 to TRBJ2-3; TRBD2 aligns across 11 bases. The CDR3 has 15 amino acids. CDR1 is SGHTA and CDR2 is FQGNSA in the germline V gene. With 1 base clipped from V and 4 bases from J, the junction kept 1 base outside the gene matches. In DNA form, the CDR3 reads TGTGCCAGCAGCTTAGTAGCGGGAGGGGCAGATACGCAGTATTTT. Translation gives CASSLVAGGADTQYF.

The V gene is TRBV29-1, the J gene TRBJ1-2; D is undetermined. In germline, CDR1 is SQVTM, CDR2 ANQGSEA. This CDR3 spans 13 amino acids. The V end lost 4 bases, the J end lost 4 bases, and 13 bases lay between the germline ends. This chain's CDR3 is CSVGLSEAYGYTF. The CDR3 DNA reads as TGCAGCGTTGGTCTCTCCGAAGCCTATGGCTACACCTTC.

The V and J genes are TRBV27 and TRBJ2-1; D may be TRBD2 (6 bases). Germline V gene lookup returns CDR1 MNHEY and CDR2 SMNVEV (reference sequence). The CDR3 is 14 residues long. Trimming took 0 bases from V and 7 from J, leaving 10 bases between them. CDR3 loop: CASSLSGRENEQFF. The CDR3, as DNA: TGTGCCAGCAGTTTATCGGGCCGGGAGAATGAGCAGTTCTTC.

The rearrangement joins TRBV10-3 to TRBJ2-5; 11 bases are shared with TRBD2. CDR3 length: 17 amino acids. J lost 4 bases, V lost 6 bases, and 13 bases had no gene match. Germline V gene data show CDR1 as ENHRY and CDR2 as SYGVKD. CDR3 amino acids: CAISDGTSGEIGETQYF. The CDR3 nucleotides read TGTGCCATCAGCGACGGGACTAGCGGAGAAATAGGAGAGACCCAGTACTTC.

V is TRBV6-5 and J is TRBJ1-6; D is ambiguous. The CDR3 is 14 amino acids. Per germline, CDR1 MNHEY and CDR2 SVGAGI. V dropped 5 bases and J dropped 3 bases, with 8 bases sitting between them. CDR3 bases: TGTGCCAGCAGTAGTGGTTACTATAATTCACCCCTCCACTTT. Translation: CASSSGYYNSPLHF.

The chain couples TRBV28 to TRBJ1-2; D gene uncertain. The CDR3 has 14 amino acids. With 4 bases removed from V and 1 base from J, the gap between germline ends came to 10 bases. Looked up from germline, CDR1 is MDHEN and CDR2 is SYDVKM. CDR3 sequence: CASSSGGSNYGYTF. In DNA form, the CDR3 reads TGTGCCAGCAGTTCCGGCGGGAGTAACTATGGCTACACCTTC.

The chain combines TRBV4-2 with TRBJ2-3, with TRBD2 matching over 8 bases. Germline CDR1 is LGHNA and CDR2 is YNFKEQ. The CDR3 is made up of 14 amino acids. Germline trimming cut 4 bases from V and 3 bases from J; bases unmatched to any gene: 3. The CDR3 spells CASSRAGGTDTQYF. For the CDR3, the DNA is TGTGCCAGCAGCCGCGCGGGGGGAACAGATACGCAGTATTTT.

The chain has TRBV25-1 and TRBJ1-2, with D unclear. The length of the CDR3 is 11 residues. V was cut by 1 base and J by 6 bases, with 3 bases left in between. Germline lookup yields CDR1 MGHDK and CDR2 SYGVNS. The CDR3 protein is CASSESNGYTF. In DNA, the CDR3 is TGTGCCAGCAGTGAATCTAATGGCTACACCTTC.